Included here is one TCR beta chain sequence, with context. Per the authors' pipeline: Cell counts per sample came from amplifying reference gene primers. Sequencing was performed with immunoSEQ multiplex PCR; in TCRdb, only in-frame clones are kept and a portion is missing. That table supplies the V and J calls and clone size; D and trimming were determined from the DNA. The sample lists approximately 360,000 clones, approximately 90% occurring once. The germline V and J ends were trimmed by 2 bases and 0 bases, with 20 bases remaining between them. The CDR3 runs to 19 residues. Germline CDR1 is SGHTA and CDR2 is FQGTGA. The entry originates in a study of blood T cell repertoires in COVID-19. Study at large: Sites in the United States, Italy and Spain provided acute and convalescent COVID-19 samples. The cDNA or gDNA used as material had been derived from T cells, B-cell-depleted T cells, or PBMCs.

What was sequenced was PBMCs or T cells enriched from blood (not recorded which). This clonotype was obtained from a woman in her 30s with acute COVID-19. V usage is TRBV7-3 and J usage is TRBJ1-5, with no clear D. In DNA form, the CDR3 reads TGTGCCAGCAGCTTAGAATGTGAAAGGATCAACAGTAGCAATCAGCCCCAGCATTTT. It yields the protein CASSLECERINSSNQPQHF.